These T cell receptor beta chains were read from a single sample in a study of blood T cell repertoires in COVID-19. Assay used: immunoSEQ multiplex PCR; TCRdb lists only in-frame clones, some missing. The sample gives fewer than 400,000 clones, about 85% of which show up once; approximately 3.6% is in the top ten. Sequenced input: peripheral blood. These receptors were obtained from a woman under 30 with acute or convalescent COVID-19. Both conserved end residues are part of each CDR3. D genes are given only for firm matches. Expanded clones get a size class; other rows say once, few or many, or leave the size out.

TRBD1,TRBJ1-1,once,TRBV5-1,CASTRQGGSTEAFF,TGCGCCAGCACTCGACAGGGAGGCAGCACTGAAGCTTTCTTT
.,TRBJ2-7,.,TRBV29-1,CSVAQGSAYEQYF,TGCAGCGTTGCCCAGGGAAGTGCGTACGAGCAGTACTTC
TRBD1,TRBJ1-1,.,TRBV19,CASSIGPTGSEAFF,TGTGCCAGTAGTATAGGGCCGACAGGGTCTGAAGCTTTCTTT
.,TRBJ2-5,.,TRBV7-2,CASSPGWSQETQYF,TGTGCCAGCAGCCCGGGATGGTCCCAAGAGACCCAGTACTTC
TRBD2,TRBJ2-7,.,TRBV5-1,CASSFATSDTSYEQYF,TGCGCCAGCAGCTTCGCAACTAGCGATACATCCTACGAGCAGTACTTC
.,TRBJ1-1,.,TRBV7-3,CASSLMQGGNTEAFF,TGTGCCAGCAGCTTAATGCAGGGTGGAAACACTGAAGCTTTCTTT
TRBD2,TRBJ2-3,.,TRBV11-3,CASSFAGGNTQYF,TGTGCCAGCAGCTTCGCGGGAGGGAATACGCAGTATTTT
TRBD2,TRBJ2-2,.,TRBV6-2/TRBV6-3,CASSPHGIAGGRTGELFF,TGTGCCAGCAGCCCTCACGGAATAGCGGGAGGACGGACCGGGGAGCTGTTTTTT
.,TRBJ1-5,.,TRBV19,CASSSAGARNNQPQHF,TGTGCCAGTAGTTCGGCTGGGGCCCGCAACAATCAGCCCCAGCATTTT
TRBD1,TRBJ2-7,.,TRBV19,CASSLWTGTPYEQYF,TGTGCCAGTAGTTTATGGACAGGGACTCCCTACGAGCAGTACTTC
TRBD2,TRBJ2-3,.,TRBV5-8,CASSGRPGLAADTQYF,TGTGCCAGCAGCGGGCGCCCCGGACTAGCGGCAGATACGCAGTATTTT
TRBD1,TRBJ2-7,.,TRBV6-2/TRBV6-3,CASSYLTPDRTTYEQYF,TGTGCCAGCAGTTACCTTACCCCGGACAGGACCACCTACGAGCAGTACTTC
TRBD1,TRBJ1-2,.,TRBV6-6,CASSWGTGDHTYGYTF,TGTGCCAGCAGTTGGGGGACAGGGGATCACACCTATGGCTACACCTTC
.,TRBJ2-7,.,TRBV5-1,CASSFQGNSYEQYF,TGCGCCAGCAGCTTTCAGGGGAACTCCTACGAGCAGTACTTC
TRBD1,TRBJ1-2,once,TRBV6-1,CASSENRDRGLSGYTF,TGTGCCAGCAGTGAAAACCGGGACAGGGGGTTGTCTGGCTACACCTTC
.,TRBJ1-2,.,TRBV19,CASSIVLTNYGYTF,TGTGCCAGTAGTATAGTCCTTACTAACTATGGCTACACCTTC
TRBD1,TRBJ2-5,few,TRBV5-1,CASTRDSPQETQYF,TGCGCCAGCACCAGGGACAGCCCCCAAGAGACCCAGTACTTC
.,TRBJ1-1,.,TRBV7-9,CASSSGEPATFF,TGTGCCAGCAGCTCAGGGGAACCCGCTACTTTCTTT
.,TRBJ1-2,.,TRBV28,CASSLRRGANYGYTF,TGTGCCAGCAGTTTGAGGCGGGGAGCTAACTATGGCTACACCTTC
.,TRBJ2-7,.,TRBV11-2,CASSLAAGEGGSTYEQYF,TGTGCCAGCAGCTTAGCAGCAGGGGAAGGGGGTTCAACCTACGAGCAGTACTTC
TRBD2,TRBJ2-1,.,TRBV11-2,CASSFDRSGGPSNEQFF,TGTGCCAGCAGCTTCGATCGGAGCGGGGGCCCCTCAAATGAGCAGTTCTTC
.,TRBJ2-6,.,TRBV9,CASSAGHSGANVLTF,TGTGCCAGCAGCGCAGGGCACTCTGGGGCCAACGTCCTGACTTTC
.,TRBJ2-7,once,TRBV6-5,CASKGQGDYEQYF,TGTGCCAGCAAGGGTCAGGGCGACTACGAGCAGTACTTC
.,TRBJ1-6,.,TRBV27,CASSLYFDSPLHF,TGTGCCAGCAGTTTATATTTCGATTCACCCCTCCACTTT
.,TRBJ2-3,.,TRBV10-1,CASSPGGVVDTQYF,TGCGCCAGCAGCCCCGGGGGAGTGGTAGATACGCAGTATTTT
.,TRBJ2-2,.,TRBV7-2,CASSLISGAVTGELFF,TGTGCCAGCAGCTTAATTTCAGGGGCAGTTACCGGGGAGCTGTTTTTT
.,TRBJ1-6,.,TRBV3-1/TRBV3-2,CASSQGSGAGNSPLHF,TGTGCCAGCAGCCAAGGGTCCGGGGCGGGGAATTCACCCCTCCACTTT
.,TRBJ2-7,.,TRBV18,CASSPSQGIDEQYF,TGTGCCAGCTCCCCTTCACAGGGAATAGACGAGCAGTACTTC
.,TRBJ2-2,.,TRBV13,CASTPRDTGELFF,TGTGCCAGCACCCCGAGGGACACCGGGGAGCTGTTTTTT
.,TRBJ1-2,.,TRBV6-4,CASSDPLTRPPSFYGYTF,TGTGCCAGCAGTGACCCCCTTACCAGGCCCCCCAGCTTCTATGGCTACACCTTC
TRBD1,TRBJ2-2,.,TRBV10-3,CAISGTGGTGELFF,TGTGCCATCAGTGGCACAGGGGGCACCGGGGAGCTGTTTTTT
.,TRBJ1-1,.,TRBV5-1,CASSLVQDTEAFF,TGCGCCAGCAGCTTGGTACAAGACACTGAAGCTTTCTTT
TRBD1,TRBJ2-3,.,TRBV19,CASSTRQGAMDTQYF,TGTGCCAGTAGTACAAGACAGGGGGCCATGGATACGCAGTATTTT
.,TRBJ1-1,.,TRBV7-3,CASSSNRDTEAFF,TGTGCCAGCAGCTCTAACAGGGACACTGAAGCTTTCTTT
.,TRBJ1-6,.,TRBV19,CASRDPGQWDSPLHF,TGTGCCAGTAGGGACCCCGGACAGTGGGATTCACCCCTCCACTTT
TRBD1,TRBJ1-2,.,TRBV5-1,CASSLGQGEYGYTF,TGCGCCAGCAGCTTGGGACAGGGCGAGTATGGCTACACCTTC
.,TRBJ2-3,.,TRBV24-1,CATSASTDTQYF,TGTGCCACCAGTGCTAGCACAGATACGCAGTATTTT
.,TRBJ2-1,.,TRBV6-1,CASSENPQDNEQFF,TGTGCCAGCAGTGAAAATCCCCAGGACAATGAGCAGTTCTTC
.,TRBJ1-1,.,TRBV12-3/TRBV12-4,CASSLRVYTEAFF,TGTGCCAGCAGTCTCCGGGTTTATACTGAAGCTTTCTTT
TRBD1,TRBJ2-7,.,TRBV6-5,CASSISDRVEQYF,TGTGCCAGCAGTATCTCGGACAGGGTCGAGCAGTACTTC